Each of the 4 T cell receptor beta chains below was sequenced from the same sample in a study of T cell repertoires in cytomegalovirus infection. Their antigen targets remain unknown. TCRdb re-called the reads with MiXCR, one entry per CDR3 protein. Seen here are about 830,000 distinct CDR3 sequences, approximately 32% observed once, and the top ten hold approximately 13%. Sequencing used cultured CD8+ T cells from PBMCs, obtained from culture after CMV antigen stimulation. These receptors were taken from a human donor in good health (CMV status not recorded). Some clones in this sample may be carry-over from other donors' samples.

The chain employs TRBV12-3 or TRBV12-4 and TRBJ1-2; D not certain. V dropped 0 bases and J dropped 7 bases, with 15 bases sitting between them. CDR3 size: 15 residues. The CDR3 protein is CASSLALAAAGGYTF. DNA of the CDR3: TGTGCCAGCAGTTTAGCCCTCGCGGCGGCGGGTGGCTACACCTTC.

This clonotype was recorded at least ten times. The chain carries TRBV7-2 and TRBJ2-1; D is undetermined. Germline V gene lookup returns CDR1 SGHTA and CDR2 FQGNSA. V was cut by 7 bases and J by 6 bases, with 13 bases left in between. The CDR3 has 13 residues. This CDR3 reads CASTLGWGNEQFF. The CDR3 DNA sequence: TGTGCCAGCACCCTCGGTTGGGGCAATGAGCAGTTCTTC. Full variable domain (rest looked up from reference TRBV7-2 and TRBJ2-1): GAGVSQSPSNKVTEKGKDVELRCDPISGHTALYWYRQSLGQGLEFLIYFQGNSAPDKSGLPSDRFSAERTGGSVSTLTIQRTQQEDSAVYLCASTLGWGNEQFFGPGTRLTVL.

This clonotype turned up a few times. The V gene is TRBV7-6, the J gene TRBJ1-1; TRBD1 aligns across 10 bases. This CDR3 has 15 amino acids. Looked up from germline, CDR1 is SGHVS and CDR2 is FNYEAQ. J was trimmed by 3 bases and V by 4 bases; bases with no gene match: 5. The CDR3 sequence: CASSSTGTGDTEAFF. The CDR3 DNA sequence: TGTGCCAGCAGCTCGACCGGGACAGGGGACACTGAAGCTTTCTTT. Looking up the rest from reference TRBV7-6 and TRBJ1-1 gives the full variable domain: GAGVSQSPRYKVTKRGQDVALRCDPISGHVSLYWYRQALGQGPEFLTYFNYEAQQDKSGLPNDRFSAERPEGSISTLTIQRTEQRDSAMYRCASSSTGTGDTEAFFGQGTRLTVV.

This chain links TRBV20-1 with TRBJ2-4; D unclear. The V end lost 3 bases, the J end lost 0 bases, and 18 bases lay between the germline ends. The CDR3 is made up of 17 amino acids. Germline lookup yields CDR1 DFQATT and CDR2 SNEGSKA (reference sequence). The CDR3 DNA follows: TGCAGTGCTAGTGCCAGGAAACTCCGACTAGCCAAAAACATTCAGTACTTC. This encodes CSASARKLRLAKNIQYF.